Listed below are T cell receptor beta chains from one sample, sequenced in a study of CD8+ T cells in alopecia areata. Assay used: immunoSEQ multiplex PCR; TCRdb lists only in-frame clones, some missing. The sample shows 98,000 or so clones, approximately 60% of them seen only once. The sample taken for sequencing was CD8+ T cells sorted from blood. All receptors derive from a human donor in good health. CDR3s include the opening cysteine and the closing phenylalanine or tryptophan. Each record gives: D gene, J gene, V gene, clone size, CDR3 length, CDR3 DNA, CDR3 protein. The D gene is left open where the match is weak. Only part of the rows carry a size: once, few, many, or a class if the clone is expanded.

D gene: -; J gene: TRBJ1-2; V gene: TRBV7-9; clone size: -; CDR3 length: 15; CDR3 DNA: TGTGCCAGCAGCCCCTCGCACACCGCGGGCTATGGCTACACCTTC; CDR3 protein: CASSPSHTAGYGYTF
D gene: TRBD2; J gene: TRBJ2-1; V gene: TRBV11-1; clone size: -; CDR3 length: 15; CDR3 DNA: TGTGCCAGCAGGCCGACTAGCGGGGCAAACAATGAGCAGTTCTTC; CDR3 protein: CASRPTSGANNEQFF
D gene: -; J gene: TRBJ1-5; V gene: TRBV4-3; clone size: -; CDR3 length: 16; CDR3 DNA: TGCGCCAGCAGCCAAGATCTGGCAGGTAACAATCAGCCCCAGCATTTT; CDR3 protein: CASSQDLAGNNQPQHF
D gene: -; J gene: TRBJ1-6; V gene: TRBV7-9; clone size: -; CDR3 length: 14; CDR3 DNA: TGTGCCAGCTCCTATGCGGGGTTACGGTCACCCCTCCACTTT; CDR3 protein: CASSYAGLRSPLHF
D gene: -; J gene: TRBJ2-7; V gene: TRBV7-9; clone size: few; CDR3 length: 12; CDR3 DNA: TGTGCCAGCAGCTTGCGGGTATACGAGCAGTACTTC; CDR3 protein: CASSLRVYEQYF
D gene: -; J gene: TRBJ1-1; V gene: TRBV25-1; clone size: few; CDR3 length: 13; CDR3 DNA: TGTGCCAGCAGAGGATCGGGGTGGACAGAAGCTTTCTTT; CDR3 protein: CASRGSGWTEAFF
D gene: TRBD2; J gene: TRBJ2-3; V gene: TRBV7-9; clone size: -; CDR3 length: 16; CDR3 DNA: TGTGCCAGCAGCCCAAGCGGGGGAGGTCCCACAGATACGCAGTATTTT; CDR3 protein: CASSPSGGGPTDTQYF
D gene: -; J gene: TRBJ2-7; V gene: TRBV5-6; clone size: few; CDR3 length: 14; CDR3 DNA: TGTGCCAGCAGCCTCGTGGGGACACCTTACGAGCAGTACTTC; CDR3 protein: CASSLVGTPYEQYF
D gene: -; J gene: TRBJ2-7; V gene: TRBV20-1; clone size: once; CDR3 length: 9; CDR3 DNA: TGCAGTGCTGGCTACGAGCAGTACTTC; CDR3 protein: CSAGYEQYF
D gene: TRBD2; J gene: TRBJ2-3; V gene: TRBV27; clone size: -; CDR3 length: 18; CDR3 DNA: TGTGCCAGCAGTTTAAGTGTAGGTCTAGCGGGGCTGTGGGATACGCAGTATTTT; CDR3 protein: CASSLSVGLAGLWDTQYF
D gene: -; J gene: TRBJ2-2; V gene: TRBV13; clone size: -; CDR3 length: 12; CDR3 DNA: TGTGCCAGCAGCTTATTGGGCGGGGAGCTGTTTTTT; CDR3 protein: CASSLLGGELFF
D gene: -; J gene: TRBJ1-2; V gene: TRBV29-1; clone size: -; CDR3 length: 11; CDR3 DNA: TGCAGCGTTGGGGGATACTATGGCTACACCTTC; CDR3 protein: CSVGGYYGYTF
D gene: -; J gene: TRBJ2-7; V gene: TRBV16; clone size: -; CDR3 length: 13; CDR3 DNA: TGTGCCAGCAGCCCACATGTCAGCTACGAGCAGTACTTC; CDR3 protein: CASSPHVSYEQYF
D gene: -; J gene: TRBJ2-7; V gene: TRBV5-6; clone size: -; CDR3 length: 13; CDR3 DNA: TGTGCCAGCAGCCTAGGGGCCTCCTACGAGCAGTACTTC; CDR3 protein: CASSLGASYEQYF
D gene: -; J gene: TRBJ1-2; V gene: TRBV4-1; clone size: -; CDR3 length: 14; CDR3 DNA: TGCGCCAGCAGCCAAGTGGAGGGAAACTATGGCTACACCTTC; CDR3 protein: CASSQVEGNYGYTF
D gene: -; J gene: TRBJ1-6; V gene: TRBV27; clone size: few; CDR3 length: 13; CDR3 DNA: TGTGCCAGCAGTTTATCGGGCCGTTCACCCCTCCACTTT; CDR3 protein: CASSLSGRSPLHF
D gene: -; J gene: TRBJ2-1; V gene: TRBV11-2; clone size: -; CDR3 length: 11; CDR3 DNA: TGTGCCAGCAGCTTAGAAACTTGGCAGTTCTTC; CDR3 protein: CASSLETWQFF
D gene: -; J gene: TRBJ1-1; V gene: TRBV5-1; clone size: -; CDR3 length: 14; CDR3 DNA: TGCGCCAGCAGCGCAACCACAGGGTTCACTGAAGCTTTCTTT; CDR3 protein: CASSATTGFTEAFF
D gene: -; J gene: TRBJ1-1; V gene: TRBV5-1; clone size: -; CDR3 length: 14; CDR3 DNA: TGTGCCAGCAGCTTCTATCCGCGCGGCACTGAAGCTTTCTTT; CDR3 protein: CASSFYPRGTEAFF
D gene: TRBD1; J gene: TRBJ2-7; V gene: TRBV7-9; clone size: few; CDR3 length: 15; CDR3 DNA: TGTGCCAGCAGCCCTAAGGACAGGTCCGGCTACGAGCAGTACTTC; CDR3 protein: CASSPKDRSGYEQYF
D gene: -; J gene: TRBJ1-3; V gene: TRBV6-1; clone size: -; CDR3 length: 15; CDR3 DNA: TGTGCCAGCAGTGAAGCATCTGGATCTGGAAACACCATATATTTT; CDR3 protein: CASSEASGSGNTIYF
D gene: -; J gene: TRBJ2-1; V gene: TRBV5-1; clone size: few; CDR3 length: 14; CDR3 DNA: TGCGCCAGCAGCTTGGAACAGGGAAACAATGAGCAGTTCTTC; CDR3 protein: CASSLEQGNNEQFF
D gene: TRBD1; J gene: TRBJ1-2; V gene: TRBV10-3; clone size: once; CDR3 length: 15; CDR3 DNA: TGTGCCATCAGTGAGTCGTCGGCAGGGGGGTCGGGCTACACCTTC; CDR3 protein: CAISESSAGGSGYTF
D gene: -; J gene: TRBJ1-2; V gene: TRBV13; clone size: -; CDR3 length: 16; CDR3 DNA: TGTGCCAGCACCTCCGGGGGGGTATCGGAAGGTTATGGCTACACCTTC; CDR3 protein: CASTSGGVSEGYGYTF
D gene: -; J gene: TRBJ1-1; V gene: TRBV7-9; clone size: -; CDR3 length: 12; CDR3 DNA: TGTGCCAGCGGACAGAAGAACACTGAAGCTTTCTTT; CDR3 protein: CASGQKNTEAFF
D gene: -; J gene: TRBJ2-5; V gene: TRBV6-5; clone size: -; CDR3 length: 14; CDR3 DNA: TGTGCCAGCAGTTACTCGACTGGGAGGGAGACCCAGTACTTC; CDR3 protein: CASSYSTGRETQYF
D gene: -; J gene: TRBJ1-2; V gene: TRBV6-6; clone size: -; CDR3 length: 12; CDR3 DNA: TGTGCCAGCAGTTCGGACAGCTATGGCTACACCTTC; CDR3 protein: CASSSDSYGYTF
D gene: -; J gene: TRBJ2-7; V gene: TRBV7-8; clone size: -; CDR3 length: 13; CDR3 DNA: TGTGCCAGCAGCTTAGGGGTCACCTACGAGCAGTACTTC; CDR3 protein: CASSLGVTYEQYF
D gene: -; J gene: TRBJ1-5; V gene: TRBV7-7; clone size: -; CDR3 length: 16; CDR3 DNA: TGTGCTAGCAGCTTAGGAATCAGAGGGAGCAATCAGCCCCAGCATTTT; CDR3 protein: CASSLGIRGSNQPQHF
D gene: -; J gene: TRBJ2-5; V gene: TRBV4-1; clone size: -; CDR3 length: 14; CDR3 DNA: TGCGCCAGCAGCCAAGATGGGACCCAAGAGACCCAGTACTTC; CDR3 protein: CASSQDGTQETQYF
D gene: -; J gene: TRBJ1-2; V gene: TRBV6-5; clone size: few; CDR3 length: 13; CDR3 DNA: TGTGCCAGCAGTTACTGGCCCCACCGCGGCTACACCTTC; CDR3 protein: CASSYWPHRGYTF
D gene: -; J gene: TRBJ2-1; V gene: TRBV5-6; clone size: -; CDR3 length: 14; CDR3 DNA: TGTGCCAGCAGCTTTTACTCTCCCGGACGACGGCAGTTCTTC; CDR3 protein: CASSFYSPGRRQFF
D gene: -; J gene: TRBJ2-3; V gene: TRBV5-4; clone size: -; CDR3 length: 16; CDR3 DNA: TGTGCCAGCAGCTCCCTCGAACGAGGGGGGACAGATACGCAGTATTTT; CDR3 protein: CASSSLERGGTDTQYF
D gene: -; J gene: TRBJ2-7; V gene: TRBV7-9; clone size: few; CDR3 length: 18; CDR3 DNA: TGTGCCAGCAGCACTTCCGTCACCTCACTAACTGATGGTAGCGAGCAGTACTTC; CDR3 protein: CASSTSVTSLTDGSEQYF
D gene: TRBD2; J gene: TRBJ2-1; V gene: TRBV28; clone size: -; CDR3 length: 16; CDR3 DNA: TGTGCCAGCACTATAGCGGGGGGGCCCGACTACAATGAGCAGTTCTTC; CDR3 protein: CASTIAGGPDYNEQFF
D gene: -; J gene: TRBJ1-2; V gene: TRBV15; clone size: once; CDR3 length: 13; CDR3 DNA: TGTGCCACCAGCAGAGATAAGGGTGATGGCTACACCTTC; CDR3 protein: CATSRDKGDGYTF
D gene: TRBD1; J gene: TRBJ1-2; V gene: TRBV7-2; clone size: -; CDR3 length: 14; CDR3 DNA: TGTGCCAGCAGCTCCGGATGGGACAGCGACCAATACACCTTC; CDR3 protein: CASSSGWDSDQYTF
D gene: TRBD1; J gene: TRBJ1-1; V gene: TRBV7-9; clone size: once; CDR3 length: 17; CDR3 DNA: TGTGCCAGCAGCCCGTCGGACAGGGGGCGAAGAAACACTGAAGCTTTCTTT; CDR3 protein: CASSPSDRGRRNTEAFF
D gene: -; J gene: TRBJ1-2; V gene: TRBV4-3; clone size: -; CDR3 length: 15; CDR3 DNA: TGCGCCAGCAGCCGAAACGGCGCCGCGCCTCTTGGCTACACCTTC; CDR3 protein: CASSRNGAAPLGYTF
D gene: -; J gene: TRBJ1-2; V gene: TRBV25-1; clone size: -; CDR3 length: 14; CDR3 DNA: TGTGCCAGCAGTGAAATGGTCGGAAACTATGGCTACACCTTC; CDR3 protein: CASSEMVGNYGYTF
D gene: -; J gene: TRBJ1-1; V gene: TRBV19; clone size: few; CDR3 length: 12; CDR3 DNA: TGTGCCAGTAGTATGGCTGGGACTGAAGCTTTCTTT; CDR3 protein: CASSMAGTEAFF
D gene: -; J gene: TRBJ2-7; V gene: TRBV27; clone size: -; CDR3 length: 16; CDR3 DNA: TGTGCCAGCAGTGCACTCCGGTGGGGGGTGGCCTACGAGCAGTACTTC; CDR3 protein: CASSALRWGVAYEQYF
D gene: -; J gene: TRBJ1-1; V gene: TRBV10-3; clone size: -; CDR3 length: 13; CDR3 DNA: TGTGCCATCAGTGAGGGGGGGAACACTGAAGCTTTCTTT; CDR3 protein: CAISEGGNTEAFF
D gene: TRBD1; J gene: TRBJ1-1; V gene: TRBV27; clone size: -; CDR3 length: 14; CDR3 DNA: TGTGCCAGCAGTTTAACAGGGGCGCCCACTGAAGCTTTCTTT; CDR3 protein: CASSLTGAPTEAFF
D gene: TRBD2; J gene: TRBJ2-7; V gene: TRBV27; clone size: -; CDR3 length: 16; CDR3 DNA: TGTGCCAGCAGTTTCGAGGCTAGCGGCCGATCCTACGAGCAGTACTTC; CDR3 protein: CASSFEASGRSYEQYF
D gene: -; J gene: TRBJ1-2; V gene: TRBV29-1; clone size: few; CDR3 length: 11; CDR3 DNA: TGCAGCGTTGAGGGGCCATGGCCCGGCACCTTC; CDR3 protein: CSVEGPWPGTF